This TCR beta chain is drawn from a study of radiotherapy plus CTLA-4 blockade in lung cancer (dated by TCRdb to between 2018 and 2020). Background on the whole study: Among the enrolled patients, 15% to 20% had an objective response, and around 31% reached disease control. On the study overall, not on this receptor specifically: Early dynamic changes in blood T cell clones, together with increased serum interferon-beta after radiation, were reported as the strongest predictors of response. After treatment with radiotherapy and ipilimumab, TCR clones that originated in tumors expanded in peripheral blood.

Library generation was performed with the immunoSEQ multiplex PCR assay. TCRdb took over this immuneACCESS table, retaining in-frame rearrangements with V and J assigned. Such tables are incomplete; in checked studies, under half of the missing clones stem from an unresolved V gene, and the remainder is unexplained. This sample has tens of thousands of clones in its table, and 70% to 80% of those were observed once. 6.5% to 9.5% of the sample lies in the top ten. The study evaluated CTLA-4 blockade (ipilimumab) given together with focal radiation therapy in patients who had chemo-refractory metastatic non-small-cell lung cancer. Regarding this clone: The antigen it binds to is not known. No qualities accompany the bases; no much larger clone lies one base away.

The V and J ends are trimmed by 1 base and 1 base, leaving 17 bases between them. The CDR3 starts with the cysteine, ends with the phenylalanine, and has 17 residues. Only CDR3 DNA remains: 51 bases, in frame from the first base. The germline V gene yields SGHNT for CDR1 and YENEEA for CDR2. This clonotype was sampled from a human donor with non-small cell lung cancer who had stable disease on radiotherapy plus ipilimumab. The sample consisted of peripheral blood, taken from a patient treated with radiotherapy plus ipilimumab. The chain is encoded by TRBV11-3 joined to TRBJ2-7; the D gene is possibly TRBD1, with 6 bases matching. DNA sequence: TGTGCCAGCAGCTTAGGGGTCAGGAGGCAGGGGTCCTACGAGCAGTACTTC. It translates to CASSLGVRRQGSYEQYF. Reference TRBV11-3 and TRBJ2-7 proteins supply the regions before and after the CDR3; the full variable domain is: EAGVVQSPRYKIIEKKQPVAFWCNPISGHNTLYWYLQNLGQGPELLIRYENEEAVDDSQLPKDRFSAERLKGVDSTLKIQPAELGDSAVYLCASSLGVRRQGSYEQYFGPGTRLTVT.